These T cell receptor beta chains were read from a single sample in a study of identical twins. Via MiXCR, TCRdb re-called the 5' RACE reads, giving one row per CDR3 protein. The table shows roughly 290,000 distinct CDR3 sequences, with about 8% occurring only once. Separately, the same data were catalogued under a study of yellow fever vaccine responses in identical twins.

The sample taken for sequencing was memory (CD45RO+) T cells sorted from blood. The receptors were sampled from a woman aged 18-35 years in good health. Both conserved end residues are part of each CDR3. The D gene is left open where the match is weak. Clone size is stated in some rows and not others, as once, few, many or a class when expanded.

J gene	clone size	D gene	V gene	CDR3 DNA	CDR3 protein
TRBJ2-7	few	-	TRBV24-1	TGTGCCACCAGTGATCCCGGAGGGCCAGGAGAAGCTGGTGAGCAGTACTTC	CATSDPGGPGEAGEQYF
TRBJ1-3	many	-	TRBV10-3	TGTGCCATCAGTGATAGCCGGTCTGGAAACACCATATATTTT	CAISDSRSGNTIYF
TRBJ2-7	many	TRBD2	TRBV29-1	TGCAGTGCTGGGGGGGGACCCTACGAGCAGTACTTC	CSAGGGPYEQYF
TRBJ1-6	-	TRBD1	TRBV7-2	TGTGCCAGCAGCCCATGGGACAGGGCAAATTCACCCCTCCACTTT	CASSPWDRANSPLHF
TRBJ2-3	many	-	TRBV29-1	TGCAGCGGCGGGACGGTTGACCAAGATACGCAGTATTTT	CSGGTVDQDTQYF
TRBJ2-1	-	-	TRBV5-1	TGCGCCAGCAGCTGGGCGGGACTCCAGTTAACCTACAATGAGCAGTTCTTC	CASSWAGLQLTYNEQFF
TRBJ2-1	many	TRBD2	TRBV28	TGTGCCAGCAGTCGGAGGCTAGCGGGAGTTAGTGAGCAGTTCTTC	CASSRRLAGVSEQFF
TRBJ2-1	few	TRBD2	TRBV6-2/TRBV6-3	TGTGCCAGCAGCAATAGCGGGGGGGCAGTCGATGAGCAGTTCTTC	CASSNSGGAVDEQFF
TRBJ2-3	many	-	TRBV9	TGTGCCAGCAGCCCCTCGACCGCCGCGGTTACGCAGTATTTT	CASSPSTAAVTQYF
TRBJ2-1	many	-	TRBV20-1	TGCAGTGCTAGAGATTGGGCTAGCGCATACAATGAGCAGTTCTTC	CSARDWASAYNEQFF
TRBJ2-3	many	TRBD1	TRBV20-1	TGCAGTGCTTGGGACAGCCTTAGCACAGATACGCAGTATTTT	CSAWDSLSTDTQYF
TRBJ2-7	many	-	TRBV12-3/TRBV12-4	TGTGCCAGCAGTCTGCTTTGGGGCGAGCAGTACTTC	CASSLLWGEQYF
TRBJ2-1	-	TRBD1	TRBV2	TGTGCCAGCAACCAGGACAGGGGGCGTAATGAGCAGTTCTTC	CASNQDRGRNEQFF
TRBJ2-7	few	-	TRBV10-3	TGTGCCATCAGTGAGTCGAAGGTATCGCAGTACTTC	CAISESKVSQYF
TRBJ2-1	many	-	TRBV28	TGTGCCAGCAGTTTATGGACGGACGGTGGGTCTGATGAGCAGTTCTTC	CASSLWTDGGSDEQFF
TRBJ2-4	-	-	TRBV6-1	TGTGCCAGCAGTGAAGCGCCTTGGCAGGTCGAATTAGCCAAAAACATTCAGTACTTC	CASSEAPWQVELAKNIQYF